Following are 29 T cell receptor beta chains from one sample sequenced in a study of cytomegalovirus exposure and HLA in healthy donors. The PCR made use of 60 Vbeta and 13 Jbeta primers. Produced via immunoSEQ multiplex PCR; TCRdb's table is partial and in-frame only. Of about 82,000 clones listed, 85% to 90% are singletons. The sample was PBMCs. These receptors originate from a man younger than 30 in good health and CMV-seronegative.

The chain combines TRBV14 with TRBJ1-1, with D possibly TRBD1 on 6 matching bases. CDR3 length equals 17 residues. Germline CDR1 SGHDN, CDR2 FVKESK. Trimming took off 2 bases at V and 1 base at J, with 17 bases between the two ends. In nucleotides, the CDR3 is TGTGCCAGCAGCCAAACAAATAGTAGACAGGCGAACACTGAAGCTTTCTTT. The encoded protein is CASSQTNSRQANTEAFF.

This chain uses TRBV10-3 with TRBJ1-2; D is uncertain. CDR1 and CDR2 from the germline V gene are ENHRY and SYGVKD. This CDR3 spans 13 amino acids. V was trimmed by 6 bases and J by 1 base, leaving 9 bases between them. CDR3 protein: CAISPDFNYGYTF. The CDR3 DNA follows: TGTGCCATCAGCCCGGACTTTAACTATGGCTACACCTTC.

The chain carries TRBV2 and TRBJ2-1; D uncertain. V was clipped by 2 bases and J by 0 bases, with 8 bases between them. From germline, CDR1 is SNHLY and CDR2 FYNNEI. CDR3 size: 15 residues. CDR3 residues: CASSETRLSYNEQFF. The CDR3 DNA reads as TGTGCCAGCAGTGAAACCCGACTCTCCTACAATGAGCAGTTCTTC.

V is TRBV7-6 and J is TRBJ2-5, with D perhaps matching TRBD2 (6 bases). The CDR3 extends over 15 amino acids. Between the trimmed V and J ends, which lost 1 base and 1 base, there was a span of 10 bases. Germline CDR1 reads SGHVS; CDR2 reads FNYEAQ. CDR3 DNA sequence: TGTGCCAGCAGCTTAGATACCGGGGGCCAAGAGACCCAGTACTTC. Its protein product is CASSLDTGGQETQYF. Full variable domain (missing parts from reference TRBV7-6 and TRBJ2-5): GAGVSQSPRYKVTKRGQDVALRCDPISGHVSLYWYRQALGQGPEFLTYFNYEAQQDKSGLPNDRFSAERPEGSISTLTIQRTEQRDSAMYRCASSLDTGGQETQYFGPGTRLLVL.

The chain has TRBV6-5 and TRBJ2-7, with 8 bases identical to TRBD2. Germline V gives CDR1 MNHEY, CDR2 SVGAGI. The CDR3 contains 16 residues. V shed 1 base, J shed 2 bases, and the junction held 7 bases outside the gene matches. The CDR3 bases are TGTGCCAGCAGTTACTACCGGGGGGGACCAACCTACGAGCAGTACTTC. Protein product: CASSYYRGGPTYEQYF.

The chain's CDR3 is CASRLGGATEAFF. DNA for the CDR3: TGTGCCAGCAGGCTCGGGGGAGCCACTGAAGCTTTCTTT. This chain connects TRBV28 to TRBJ1-1, with D maybe TRBD1 (5 bases). V was pared by 6 bases and J by 4 bases, with 12 bases between. In germline, CDR1 is MDHEN, CDR2 SYDVKM. This CDR3 comprises 13 residues.

This chain uses TRBV5-1 with TRBJ1-1, with D possibly matching TRBD1 (5 bases). The CDR3 extends over 13 amino acids. Trimming pared 4 bases from V and 4 bases from J, leaving 11 bases between. Germline CDR1 SGHRS, CDR2 YFSETQ. CDR3 protein: CASSLGQVTEAFF. For the CDR3, the DNA is TGCGCCAGCAGCCTAGGACAAGTCACTGAAGCTTTCTTT. The full variable domain, in which reference TRBV5-1 and TRBJ1-1 provide the parts outside the CDR3, is KAGVTQTPRYLIKTRGQQVTLSCSPISGHRSVSWYQQTPGQGLQFLFEYFSETQRNKGNFPGRFSGRQFSNSRSEMNVSTLELGDSALYLCASSLGQVTEAFFGQGTRLTVV.

This chain uses TRBV30 with TRBJ2-7; TRBD2 matches 7 bases. Trimming at V came to 5 bases and at J to 4 bases, leaving 8 bases not matched to a gene. Looked up from germline, CDR1 is GTSNPN and CDR2 is SVGIG (reference sequence). The CDR3 totals 13 residues. DNA for the CDR3: TGTGCCTGGCATCCTGGGAGGGGATACGAGCAGTACTTC. As protein: CAWHPGRGYEQYF.

This clone was counted once. The V call is TRBV27, the J call TRBJ2-7, with a weak D call TRBD2 (5 bases). CDR3 length: 11 residues. Per germline, CDR1 MNHEY and CDR2 SMNVEV (reference sequence). Trimming took 2 bases from V and 6 from J, leaving 5 bases between them. Here the CDR3 reads CASSLGGEQYF. The CDR3 DNA reads as TGTGCCAGCAGTTTAGGAGGCGAGCAGTACTTC.

The chain carries TRBV19 and TRBJ1-5; possibly TRBD1 for D (5 bases). Trimming stripped 5 bases from V and 11 bases from J, with 13 bases between. The CDR3 runs to 12 residues. Germline V gives CDR1 LNHDA, CDR2 SQIVND (reference sequence). CDR3 in DNA: TGTGCCAGTAGTGCCCCACCGACAGCCCAGCATTTT. Translation: CASSAPPTAQHF.

The chain carries TRBV6-5 and TRBJ1-1; D unresolved. The CDR3 sequence is 14 residues long. In germline, CDR1 is MNHEY, CDR2 SVGAGI. Trimming stripped 7 bases from V and 0 bases from J, with 12 bases between. The CDR3 region is CASNTAGMNTEAFF. The CDR3 region has the DNA TGTGCCAGCAATACGGCGGGCATGAACACTGAAGCTTTCTTT.

This clone came up once. The rearrangement joins TRBV6-1 to TRBJ2-5, with 12 bases lining up with TRBD2. The J segment lost 4 bases and the V segment lost 7 bases, leaving 7 bases of the junction unmatched. Germline CDR1 reads MNHNS; CDR2 reads SASEGT. The CDR3 runs to 15 residues. CDR3 sequence reads: CASIALAGGGETQYF. The DNA for the CDR3 is TGTGCCAGCATTGCGCTAGCGGGAGGGGGAGAGACCCAGTACTTC.

The chain joins TRBV5-1 to TRBJ2-1; 13 bases align to TRBD2. Trimming cost V 3 bases and J 7 bases; bases outside gene matches: 4. CDR1 is SGHRS and CDR2 is YFSETQ in the germline V gene. The CDR3 spans 15 residues. The CDR3 coding sequence is TGCGCCAGCAGCTGGGGACTAGCGGGAATGAATGAGCAGTTCTTC. The encoded protein is CASSWGLAGMNEQFF.

By sample fraction, this clone is medium-sized (0.01 to 0.1%). The rearrangement joins TRBV7-9 to TRBJ2-1, with 12 positions matching TRBD2. Trimming cost V 5 bases and J 8 bases; bases outside gene matches: 13. The CDR3 length is 17 residues. In germline, CDR1 is SEHNR, CDR2 FQNEAQ (reference sequence). The CDR3 spells CASSPSRRLAGAYEQFF. The CDR3 DNA is TGTGCCAGCAGCCCCTCACGGAGACTAGCGGGAGCCTATGAGCAGTTCTTC.

The chain couples TRBV27 to TRBJ2-6; D is unresolved. CDR3 length: 13 amino acids. Germline CDR1 MNHEY, CDR2 SMNVEV (reference sequence). V was clipped by 6 bases and J by 3 bases, with 6 bases between them. CDR3 nucleotide sequence: TGTGCCAGCAGCTTTTATGGGGCCAACGTCCTGACTTTC. Translating it yields CASSFYGANVLTF.

The gene calls are TRBV2 and TRBJ1-2; a possible D gene is TRBD1 (5 bases). Germline values: CDR1 SNHLY, CDR2 FYNNEI. V shed 6 bases and J shed 3 bases, with 20 bases lying between them. CDR3 size: 16 residues. CDR3 bases: TGTGCCAGCAGACGAAGGGGAGGGACTGTGGACTATGGCTACACCTTC. Amino acid sequence: CASRRRGGTVDYGYTF.

V and J are TRBV19 and TRBJ2-2; D is ambiguous. The CDR3 runs to 16 residues. Per germline, CDR1 LNHDA and CDR2 SQIVND (reference sequence). V was shortened by 3 bases and J by 6 bases, with 17 bases between the two germline ends. The CDR3 nucleotides read TGTGCCAGTAGTATTATTAGGAGTTTAGGCGCCGGGGAGCTGTTTTTT. It encodes CASSIIRSLGAGELFF.

CDR3: CASSTAGAAYNEQFF. The DNA of the CDR3 is TGCGCCAGCAGTACTGCGGGTGCCGCCTACAATGAGCAGTTCTTC. The chain combines TRBV5-1 with TRBJ2-1, with D possibly being TRBD2 (5 bases). Trimming stripped 5 bases from V and 2 bases from J, with 14 bases between. Germline CDR1 is SGHRS and CDR2 is YFSETQ. The CDR3 contains 15 residues. Together with reference TRBV5-1 and TRBJ2-1, the CDR3 gives the full variable domain: KAGVTQTPRYLIKTRGQQVTLSCSPISGHRSVSWYQQTPGQGLQFLFEYFSETQRNKGNFPGRFSGRQFSNSRSEMNVSTLELGDSALYLCASSTAGAAYNEQFFGPGTRLTVL.

On this clone: A read error may produce the germline difference seen at one junction end. The chain recombines TRBV6-1 with TRBJ1-3; D is unresolved. Germline values: CDR1 MNHNS, CDR2 SASEGT. There are 10 residues in the CDR3. CDR3 in amino acids: CASSEGHWAF. The CDR3 DNA reads TGTGCCAGCAGTGAAGGCCACTGGGCTTTT.

V is TRBV5-6 and J is TRBJ2-1; 9 nucleotides match TRBD1. V lost 2 bases to trimming and J lost 7 bases; unmatched junction nucleotides: 10. CDR3 length: 16 amino acids. CDR1 and CDR2 from the germline V gene are SGHDT and YYEEEE. The CDR3 nucleotides are TGTGCCAGCAGCTTCTTTAACAGGGGGCTGGGTAATGAGCAGTTCTTC. Translated: CASSFFNRGLGNEQFF. The variable domain in full, with the rest retrieved from reference TRBV5-6 and TRBJ2-1, is DAGVTQSPTHLIKTRGQQVTLRCSPKSGHDTVSWYQQALGQGPQFIFQYYEEEERQRGNFPDRFSGHQFPNYSSELNVNALLLGDSALYLCASSFFNRGLGNEQFFGPGTRLTVL.

Worth noting for this clone: The conserved phenylalanine or tryptophan is not found at the CDR3 terminus, so this likely reflects a read error. The chain carries TRBV28 and TRBJ1-2; D gene uncertain. Germline V CDR1 and CDR2: MDHEN, SYDVKM. The germline V and J ends were trimmed by 3 bases and 9 bases, with 11 bases remaining between them. The CDR3 contains 12 residues. The CDR3 spells CASSFGAGSYTL. The CDR3 nucleotides are TGTGCCAGCAGTTTCGGAGCGGGAAGCTACACCCTC.

V usage is TRBV9 and J usage is TRBJ1-6, with 10 bases identical to TRBD1. This CDR3 contains 16 residues. J gave up 7 bases and V 3 bases, and 7 bases lay outside the gene matches. Per the germline V gene, CDR1 is SGDLS and CDR2 is YYNGEE. CDR3: CASSGRTGGGNSPLHF. CDR3 nucleotides: TGTGCCAGCAGCGGAAGGACAGGGGGTGGGAATTCACCCCTCCACTTT.

The genes are TRBV5-1 and TRBJ2-2, with D tentatively TRBD1 (7 bases). Germline CDR1 and CDR2: SGHRS and YFSETQ. There are 16 residues in the CDR3. Deletions cut 0 bases from V and 4 bases from J, with 13 bases between. CDR3 nucleotide sequence: TGCGCCAGCAGCTTGGAACCAGGGGGAGGCACCGGGGAGCTGTTTTTT. It yields the protein CASSLEPGGGTGELFF.

The gene calls are TRBV6-5 and TRBJ2-7; 11 nucleotides agree with TRBD1. The CDR3 has 14 residues. CDR1 is MNHEY and CDR2 is SVGAGI in the germline V gene. With 6 bases clipped from V and 9 bases from J, the junction kept 10 bases outside the gene matches. CDR3 DNA: TGTGCCAGCAGCCGCGGACAGGGGGCTATTATGCAGTACTTC. Amino acid sequence: CASSRGQGAIMQYF.

The V call is TRBV29-1, the J call TRBJ1-3; 8 bases agree with TRBD1. With V trimmed by 4 bases and J by 0 bases, 5 bases remained unmatched. The CDR3 spans 15 residues. The germline V gene encodes CDR1 SQVTM and CDR2 ANQGSEA. The CDR3 protein is CSVVGDRHSGNTIYF. CDR3 nucleotide sequence: TGCAGCGTTGTGGGGGACAGGCACTCTGGAAACACCATATATTTT.

The chain combines TRBV5-1 with TRBJ2-6; the D gene is possibly TRBD2 (6 bases). Trimming pared 5 bases from V and 0 bases from J, leaving 21 bases between. Germline CDR1 is SGHRS and CDR2 is YFSETQ. The CDR3 consists of 19 residues. CDR3: CASSFAGPGGSSGANVLTF. The CDR3 DNA follows: TGCGCCAGCAGTTTCGCGGGGCCGGGTGGGAGCTCTGGGGCCAACGTCCTGACTTTC.

This chain connects TRBV30 to TRBJ1-3; 9 bases match TRBD1. J gave up 4 bases and V 8 bases, and 9 bases lay outside the gene matches. The CDR3 extends over 14 amino acids. Germline assignment: CDR1 GTSNPN and CDR2 SVGIG (reference sequence). CDR3 residues: CAMGDRASGNTIYF. The CDR3 bases are TGTGCCATGGGGGACAGGGCCTCGGGAAACACCATATATTTT.

V and J are TRBV29-1 and TRBJ2-1, with 13 bases fitting TRBD2. Germline CDR1 reads SQVTM; CDR2 reads ANQGSEA. J lost 10 bases, V lost 5 bases, and 11 bases had no gene match. There are 15 residues in the CDR3. The CDR3 DNA is TGCAGCGTTAAAAGGACTAGCGGGAGTTACATCGAGCAGTTCTTC. Translating it yields CSVKRTSGSYIEQFF.

The chain combines TRBV28 with TRBJ1-3, with a tentative D call TRBD1 (6 bases). CDR3 length equals 16 residues. V lost 7 bases and J lost 0, with 16 bases in between. Germline V gene sequence: CDR1 MDHEN, CDR2 SYDVKM. The CDR3 spells CASTEDSPFSGNTIYF. In DNA form, the CDR3 reads TGTGCCAGCACTGAGGACAGTCCTTTCTCTGGAAACACCATATATTTT.